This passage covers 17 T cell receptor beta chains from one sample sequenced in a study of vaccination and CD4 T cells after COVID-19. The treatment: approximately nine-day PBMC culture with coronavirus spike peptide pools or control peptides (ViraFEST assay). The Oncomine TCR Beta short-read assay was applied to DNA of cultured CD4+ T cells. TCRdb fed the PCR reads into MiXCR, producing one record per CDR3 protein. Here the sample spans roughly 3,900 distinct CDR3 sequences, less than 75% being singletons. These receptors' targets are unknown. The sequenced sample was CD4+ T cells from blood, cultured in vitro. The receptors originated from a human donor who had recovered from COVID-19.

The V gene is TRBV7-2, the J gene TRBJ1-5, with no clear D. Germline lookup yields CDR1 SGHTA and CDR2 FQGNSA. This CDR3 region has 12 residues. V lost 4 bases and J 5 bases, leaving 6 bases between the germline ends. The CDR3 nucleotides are TGTGCCAGCAGCTCTTACGATCAGCCCCAGCATTTT. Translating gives CASSSYDQPQHF.

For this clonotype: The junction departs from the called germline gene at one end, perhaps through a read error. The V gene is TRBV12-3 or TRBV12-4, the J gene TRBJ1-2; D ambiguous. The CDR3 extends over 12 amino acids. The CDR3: CASSLGVRPEGF. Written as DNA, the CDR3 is TGTGCCAGCAGTTTAGGCGTTAGGCCAGAGGGATTC.

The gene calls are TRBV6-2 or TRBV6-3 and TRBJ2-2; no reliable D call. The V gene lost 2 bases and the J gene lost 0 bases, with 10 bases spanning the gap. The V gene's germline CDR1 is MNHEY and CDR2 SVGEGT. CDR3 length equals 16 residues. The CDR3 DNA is TGTGCCAGCAGTTACCTCAGGATTGCGAACACCGGGGAGCTGTTTTTT. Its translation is CASSYLRIANTGELFF.

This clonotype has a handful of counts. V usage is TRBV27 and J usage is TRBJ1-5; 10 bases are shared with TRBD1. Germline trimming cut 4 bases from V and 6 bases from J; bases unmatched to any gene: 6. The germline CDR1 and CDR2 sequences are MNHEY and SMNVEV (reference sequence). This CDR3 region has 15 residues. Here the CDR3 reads CASSSGQGFGQPQHF. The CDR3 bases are TGTGCCAGCAGTTCGGGACAGGGGTTCGGTCAGCCCCAGCATTTT.

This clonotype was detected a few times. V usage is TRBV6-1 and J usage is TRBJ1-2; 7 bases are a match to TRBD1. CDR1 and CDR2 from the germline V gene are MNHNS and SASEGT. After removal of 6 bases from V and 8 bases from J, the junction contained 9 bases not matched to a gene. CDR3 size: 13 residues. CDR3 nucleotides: TGTGCCAGCAGCCCGACAGGGAATAGCGGCTACACCTTC. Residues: CASSPTGNSGYTF.

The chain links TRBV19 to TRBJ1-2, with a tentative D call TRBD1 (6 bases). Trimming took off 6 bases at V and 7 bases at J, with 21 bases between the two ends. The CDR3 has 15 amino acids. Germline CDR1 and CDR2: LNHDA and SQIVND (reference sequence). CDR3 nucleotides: TGTGCCAGTAGCGCAGGGGAGTGGATATATTCTGGCTACACCTTC. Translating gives CASSAGEWIYSGYTF.

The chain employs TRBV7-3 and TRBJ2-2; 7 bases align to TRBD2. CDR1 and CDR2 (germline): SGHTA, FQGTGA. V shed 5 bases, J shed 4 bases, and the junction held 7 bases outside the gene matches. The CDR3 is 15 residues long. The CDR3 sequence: CASSVTGGVTGELFF. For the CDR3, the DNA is TGTGCCAGCAGCGTTACGGGGGGAGTCACCGGGGAGCTGTTTTTT.

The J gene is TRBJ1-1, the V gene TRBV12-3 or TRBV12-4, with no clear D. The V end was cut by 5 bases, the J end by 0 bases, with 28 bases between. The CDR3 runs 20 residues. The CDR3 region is CASSIPVFGPSISMNTEAFF. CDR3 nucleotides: TGTGCCAGCAGTATCCCGGTGTTTGGGCCCTCAATCTCCATGAACACTGAAGCTTTCTTT.

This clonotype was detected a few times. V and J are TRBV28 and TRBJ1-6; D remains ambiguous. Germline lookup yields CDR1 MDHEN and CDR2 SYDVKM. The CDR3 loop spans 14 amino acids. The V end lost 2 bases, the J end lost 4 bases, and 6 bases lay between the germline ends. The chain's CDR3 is CASSLAQYNSPLHF. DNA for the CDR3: TGTGCCAGCAGTTTAGCACAGTATAATTCACCCCTCCACTTT.

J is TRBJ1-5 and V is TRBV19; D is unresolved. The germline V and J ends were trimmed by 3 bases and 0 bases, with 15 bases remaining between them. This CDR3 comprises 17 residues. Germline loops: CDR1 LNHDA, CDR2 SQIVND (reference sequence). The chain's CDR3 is CASSILQTPYSNQPQHF. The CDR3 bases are TGTGCCAGTAGTATTTTGCAGACCCCCTATAGCAATCAGCCCCAGCATTTT.

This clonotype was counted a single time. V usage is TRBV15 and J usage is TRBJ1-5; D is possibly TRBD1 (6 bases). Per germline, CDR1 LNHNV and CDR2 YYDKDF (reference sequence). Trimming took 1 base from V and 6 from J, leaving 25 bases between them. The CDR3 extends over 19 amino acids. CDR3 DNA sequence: TGTGCCACCAGCAGAGGGCAATGGGGTGGGGGCGCGATCGTTCAGCCCCAGCATTTT. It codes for CATSRGQWGGGAIVQPQHF.

The CDR3 bases are TGTGCCAGCAGTACCGTTGGGGCTGGGGCCAACGTCCTGACTTTC. The encoded protein is CASSTVGAGANVLTF. The chain couples TRBV7-8 to TRBJ2-6; D gene unclear. Looked up from germline, CDR1 is SGHVS and CDR2 is FQNEAQ. This CDR3 comprises 15 residues. V dropped 6 bases and J dropped 2 bases, with 11 bases sitting between them.

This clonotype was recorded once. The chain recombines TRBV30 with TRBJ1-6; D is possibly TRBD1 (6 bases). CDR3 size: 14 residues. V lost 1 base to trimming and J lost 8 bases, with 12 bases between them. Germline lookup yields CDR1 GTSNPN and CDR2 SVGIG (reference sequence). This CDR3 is CAWSGLGGYSPLHF. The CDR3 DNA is TGTGCCTGGAGTGGTTTAGGGGGATATTCACCCCTCCACTTT.

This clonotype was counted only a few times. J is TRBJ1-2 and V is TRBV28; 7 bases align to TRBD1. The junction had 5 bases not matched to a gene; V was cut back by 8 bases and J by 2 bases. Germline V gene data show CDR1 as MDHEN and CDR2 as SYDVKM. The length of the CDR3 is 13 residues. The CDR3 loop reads CASRDSMNYGYTF. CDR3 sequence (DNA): TGTGCCAGCCGGGACAGCATGAACTATGGCTACACCTTC.

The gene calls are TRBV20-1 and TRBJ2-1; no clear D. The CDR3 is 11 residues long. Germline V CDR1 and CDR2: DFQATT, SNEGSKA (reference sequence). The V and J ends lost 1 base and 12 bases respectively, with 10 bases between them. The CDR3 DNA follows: TGCAGTGCTAGAGGAGATGGCGCGCAGTTCTTC. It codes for CSARGDGAQFF.

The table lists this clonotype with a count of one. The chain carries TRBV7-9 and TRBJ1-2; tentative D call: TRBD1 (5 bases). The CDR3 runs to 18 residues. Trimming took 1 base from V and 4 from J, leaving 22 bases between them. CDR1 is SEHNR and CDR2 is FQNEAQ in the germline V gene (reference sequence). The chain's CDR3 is CASSLVPGTEVGTYGYTF. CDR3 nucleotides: TGTGCCAGCAGCTTAGTCCCCGGGACTGAAGTTGGTACCTATGGCTACACCTTC.

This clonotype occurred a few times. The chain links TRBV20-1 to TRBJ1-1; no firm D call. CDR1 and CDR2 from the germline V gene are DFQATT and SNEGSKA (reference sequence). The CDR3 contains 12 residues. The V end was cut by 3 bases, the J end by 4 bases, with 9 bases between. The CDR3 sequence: CSASSAGTEAFF. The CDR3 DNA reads TGCAGTGCTAGTTCGGCGGGCACTGAAGCTTTCTTT.